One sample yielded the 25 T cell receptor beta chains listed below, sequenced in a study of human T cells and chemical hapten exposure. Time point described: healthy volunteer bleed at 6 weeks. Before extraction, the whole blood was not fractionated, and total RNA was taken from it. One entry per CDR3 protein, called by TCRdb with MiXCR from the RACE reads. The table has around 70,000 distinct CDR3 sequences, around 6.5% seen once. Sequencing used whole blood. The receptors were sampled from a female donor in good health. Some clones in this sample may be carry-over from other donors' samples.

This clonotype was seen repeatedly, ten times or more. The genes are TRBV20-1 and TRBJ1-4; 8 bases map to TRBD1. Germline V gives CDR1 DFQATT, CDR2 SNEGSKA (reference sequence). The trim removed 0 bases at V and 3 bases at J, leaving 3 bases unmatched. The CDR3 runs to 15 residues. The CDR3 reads CSARDRGRANEKLFF. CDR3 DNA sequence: TGCAGTGCTAGAGACAGGGGGCGAGCTAATGAAAAACTGTTTTTT.

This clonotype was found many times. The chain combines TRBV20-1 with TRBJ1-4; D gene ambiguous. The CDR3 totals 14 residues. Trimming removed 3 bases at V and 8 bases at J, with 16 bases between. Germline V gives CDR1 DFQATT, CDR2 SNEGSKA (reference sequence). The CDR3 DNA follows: TGCAGTGCTAGGGGAGACGGGGAATGGGAAAAACTGTTTTTT. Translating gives CSARGDGEWEKLFF.

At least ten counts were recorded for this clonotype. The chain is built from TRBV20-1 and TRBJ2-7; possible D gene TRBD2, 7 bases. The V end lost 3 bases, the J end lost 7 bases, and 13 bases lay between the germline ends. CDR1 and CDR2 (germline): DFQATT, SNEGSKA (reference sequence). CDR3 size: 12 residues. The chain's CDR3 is CSARKSGTEQYF. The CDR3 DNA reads TGCAGTGCTAGGAAAAGCGGGACAGAGCAGTACTTC.

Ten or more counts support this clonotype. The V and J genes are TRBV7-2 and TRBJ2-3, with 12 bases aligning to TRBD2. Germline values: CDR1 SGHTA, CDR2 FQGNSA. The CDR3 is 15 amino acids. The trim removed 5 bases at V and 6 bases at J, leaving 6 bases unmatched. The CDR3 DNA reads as TGTGCCAGCAGCCTGACTAGCGGGAGTAAGGATACGCAGTATTTT. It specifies CASSLTSGSKDTQYF.

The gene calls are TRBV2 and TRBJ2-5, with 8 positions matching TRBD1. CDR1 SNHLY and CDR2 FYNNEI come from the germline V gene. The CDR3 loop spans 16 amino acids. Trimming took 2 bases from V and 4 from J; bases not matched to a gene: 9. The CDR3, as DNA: TGTGCCAGCAGTGAATCAGGGGCCAGGGGGCGAGAGACCCAGTACTTC. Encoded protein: CASSESGARGRETQYF. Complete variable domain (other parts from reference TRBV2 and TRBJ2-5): EPEVTQTPSHQVTQMGQEVILRCVPISNHLYFYWYRQILGQKVEFLVSFYNNEISEKSEIFDDQFSVERPDGSNFTLKIRSTKLEDSAMYFCASSESGARGRETQYFGPGTRLLVL.

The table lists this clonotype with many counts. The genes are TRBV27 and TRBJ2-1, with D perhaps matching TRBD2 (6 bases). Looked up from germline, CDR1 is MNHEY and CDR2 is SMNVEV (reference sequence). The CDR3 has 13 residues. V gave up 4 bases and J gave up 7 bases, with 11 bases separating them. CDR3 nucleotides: TGTGCCAGCAGTTCGGGGGAAAAGAATGAGCAGTTCTTC. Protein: CASSSGEKNEQFF.

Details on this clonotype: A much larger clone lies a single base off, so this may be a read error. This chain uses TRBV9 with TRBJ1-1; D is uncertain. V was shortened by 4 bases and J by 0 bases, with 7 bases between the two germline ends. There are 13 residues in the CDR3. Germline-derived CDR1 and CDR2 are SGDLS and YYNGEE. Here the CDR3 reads CASSLSMNTEAFF. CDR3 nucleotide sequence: TGTGCCAGCAGCCTCTCAATGAACACTGAAGCTTTCTTT.

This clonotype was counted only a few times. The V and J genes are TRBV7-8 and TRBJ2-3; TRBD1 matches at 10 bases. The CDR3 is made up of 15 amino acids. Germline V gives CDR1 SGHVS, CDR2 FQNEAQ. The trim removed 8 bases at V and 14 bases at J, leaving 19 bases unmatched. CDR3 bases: TGTGCCAGCCTTCGAACACCTTTGGGACAGGGGTCCGGGTATTTT. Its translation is CASLRTPLGQGSGYF.

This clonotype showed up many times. The CDR3 DNA is TGCGCCAGCAGCCGACTAGCGAACTCCTACGAGCAGTACTTC. Translating it yields CASSRLANSYEQYF. This chain joins TRBV5-1 and TRBJ2-7; 8 bases line up with TRBD2. The ends lost 4 bases at V and 0 bases at J; junction bases unmatched: 3. This CDR3 has 14 residues. Germline values: CDR1 SGHRS, CDR2 YFSETQ.

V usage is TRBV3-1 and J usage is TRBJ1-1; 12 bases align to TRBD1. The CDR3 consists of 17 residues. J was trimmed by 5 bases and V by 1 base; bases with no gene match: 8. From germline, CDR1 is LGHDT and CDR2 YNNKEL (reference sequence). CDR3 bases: TGTGCCAGCAGCCAAGTCCCGGGACAGGGGGCGCGGACTGAAGCTTTCTTT. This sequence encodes CASSQVPGQGARTEAFF.

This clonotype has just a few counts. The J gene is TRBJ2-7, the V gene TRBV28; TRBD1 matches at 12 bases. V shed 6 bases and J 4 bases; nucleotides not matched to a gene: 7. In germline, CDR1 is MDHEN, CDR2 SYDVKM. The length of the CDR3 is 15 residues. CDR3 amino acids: CASRGGQGAIYEQYF. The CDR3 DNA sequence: TGTGCCAGCAGAGGGGGACAGGGGGCGATTTACGAGCAGTACTTC.

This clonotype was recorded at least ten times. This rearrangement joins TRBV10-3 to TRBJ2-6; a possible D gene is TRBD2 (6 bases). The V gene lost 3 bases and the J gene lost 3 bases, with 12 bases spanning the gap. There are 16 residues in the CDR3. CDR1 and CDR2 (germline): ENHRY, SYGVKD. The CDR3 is CAISDPRGDGANVLTF. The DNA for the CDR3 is TGTGCCATCAGTGATCCTCGCGGGGATGGGGCCAACGTCCTGACTTTC.

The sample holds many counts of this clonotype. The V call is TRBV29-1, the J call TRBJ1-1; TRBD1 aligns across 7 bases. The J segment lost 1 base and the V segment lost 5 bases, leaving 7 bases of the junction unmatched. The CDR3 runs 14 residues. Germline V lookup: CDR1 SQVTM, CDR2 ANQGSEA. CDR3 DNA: TGCAGCGTTCCATCGGACAGGCCGAACACTGAAGCTTTCTTT. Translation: CSVPSDRPNTEAFF.

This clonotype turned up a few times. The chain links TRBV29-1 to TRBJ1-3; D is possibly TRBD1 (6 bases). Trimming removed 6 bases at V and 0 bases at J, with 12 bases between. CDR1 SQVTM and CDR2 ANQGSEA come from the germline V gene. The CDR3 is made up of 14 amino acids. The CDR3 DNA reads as TGCAGCGTGGCGGACAGCTTCTCTGGAAACACCATATATTTT. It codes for CSVADSFSGNTIYF.

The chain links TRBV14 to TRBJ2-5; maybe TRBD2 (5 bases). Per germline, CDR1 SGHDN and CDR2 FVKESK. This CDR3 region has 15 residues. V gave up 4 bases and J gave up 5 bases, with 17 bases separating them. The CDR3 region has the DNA TGTGCCAGCAGCCCCTCCTCCTCGACTATCGAGACCCAGTACTTC. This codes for CASSPSSSTIETQYF.

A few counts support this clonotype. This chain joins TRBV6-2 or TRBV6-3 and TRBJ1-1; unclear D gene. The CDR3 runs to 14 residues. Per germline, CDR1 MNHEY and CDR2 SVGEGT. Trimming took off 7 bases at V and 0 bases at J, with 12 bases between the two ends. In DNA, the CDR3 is TGTGCCAGCACGCCCCTAGGATTGAACACTGAAGCTTTCTTT. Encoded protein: CASTPLGLNTEAFF.

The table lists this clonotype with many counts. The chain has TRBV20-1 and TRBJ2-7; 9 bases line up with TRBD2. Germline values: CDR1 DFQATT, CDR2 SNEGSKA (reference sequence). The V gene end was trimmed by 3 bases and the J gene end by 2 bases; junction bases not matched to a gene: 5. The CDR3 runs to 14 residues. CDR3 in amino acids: CSASSASGTYEQYF. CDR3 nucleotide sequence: TGCAGTGCTAGTTCGGCTAGCGGGACCTACGAGCAGTACTTC.

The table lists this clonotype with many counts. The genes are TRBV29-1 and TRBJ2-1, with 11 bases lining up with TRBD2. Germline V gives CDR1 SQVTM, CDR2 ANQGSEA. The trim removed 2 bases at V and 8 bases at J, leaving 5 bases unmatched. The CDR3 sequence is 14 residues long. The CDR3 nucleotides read TGCAGCGTTGAACGTATAGCGGGAGGGTATGAGCAGTTCTTC. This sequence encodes CSVERIAGGYEQFF.

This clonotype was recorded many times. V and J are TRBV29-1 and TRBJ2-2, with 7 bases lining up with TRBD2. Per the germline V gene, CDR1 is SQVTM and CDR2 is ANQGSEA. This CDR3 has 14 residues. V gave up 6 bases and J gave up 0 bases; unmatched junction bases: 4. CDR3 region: CSVAGVSNTGELFF. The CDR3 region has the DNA TGCAGCGTCGCGGGAGTTTCGAACACCGGGGAGCTGTTTTTT.

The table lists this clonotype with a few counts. The CDR3 loop reads CASSQAQGNSPLHF. The CDR3 coding sequence is TGTGCCAGCAGCCAAGCACAGGGAAATTCACCCCTCCACTTT. This rearrangement joins TRBV3-1 to TRBJ1-6; a possible D gene is TRBD1 (6 bases). V lost 1 base and J lost 7, with 8 bases in between. This CDR3 contains 14 residues. Germline CDR1 LGHDT, CDR2 YNNKEL (reference sequence). Variable domain in full (rest from reference TRBV3-1 and TRBJ1-6): DTAVSQTPKYLVTQMGNDKSIKCEQNLGHDTMYWYKQDSKKFLKIMFSYNNKELIINETVPNRFSPKSPDKAHLNLHINSLELGDSAVYFCASSQAQGNSPLHFGNGTRLTVT.

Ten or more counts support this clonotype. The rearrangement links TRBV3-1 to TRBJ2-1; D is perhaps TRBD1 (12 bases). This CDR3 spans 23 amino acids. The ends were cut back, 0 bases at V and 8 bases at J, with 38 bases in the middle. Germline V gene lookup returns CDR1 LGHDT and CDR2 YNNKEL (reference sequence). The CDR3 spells CASSQEGTGGGPLLAGELDEQFF. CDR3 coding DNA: TGTGCCAGCAGCCAAGAGGGGACAGGGGGCGGTCCACTACTAGCGGGAGAGTTAGATGAGCAGTTCTTC.

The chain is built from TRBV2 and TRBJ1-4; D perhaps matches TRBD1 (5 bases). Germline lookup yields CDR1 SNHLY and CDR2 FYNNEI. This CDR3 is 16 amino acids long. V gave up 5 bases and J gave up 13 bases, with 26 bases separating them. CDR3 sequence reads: CASSRGRQTQPEGLFF. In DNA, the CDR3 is TGTGCCAGCAGTCGGGGCCGTCAGACTCAACCCGAAGGACTGTTTTTT.

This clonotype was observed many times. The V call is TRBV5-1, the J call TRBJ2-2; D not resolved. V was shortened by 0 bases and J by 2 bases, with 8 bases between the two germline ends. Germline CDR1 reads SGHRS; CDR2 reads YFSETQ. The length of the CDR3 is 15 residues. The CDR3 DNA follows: TGCGCCAGCAGCTTGGATCCGGTTAACACCGGGGAGCTGTTTTTT. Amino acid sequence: CASSLDPVNTGELFF. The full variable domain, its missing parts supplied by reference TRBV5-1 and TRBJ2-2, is KAGVTQTPRYLIKTRGQQVTLSCSPISGHRSVSWYQQTPGQGLQFLFEYFSETQRNKGNFPGRFSGRQFSNSRSEMNVSTLELGDSALYLCASSLDPVNTGELFFGEGSRLTVL.

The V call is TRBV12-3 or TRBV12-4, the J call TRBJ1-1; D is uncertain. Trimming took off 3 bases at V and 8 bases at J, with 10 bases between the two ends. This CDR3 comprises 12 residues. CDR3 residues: CASSFTVAEAFF. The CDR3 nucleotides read TGTGCCAGCAGTTTCACAGTAGCAGAAGCTTTCTTT.

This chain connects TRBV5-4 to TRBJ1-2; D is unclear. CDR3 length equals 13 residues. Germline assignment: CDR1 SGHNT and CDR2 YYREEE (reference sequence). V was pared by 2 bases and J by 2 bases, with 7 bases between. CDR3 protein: CASSFERNYGYTF. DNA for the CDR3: TGTGCCAGCAGCTTTGAAAGGAACTATGGCTACACCTTC. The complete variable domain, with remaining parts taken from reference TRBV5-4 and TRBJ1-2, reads ETGVTQSPTHLIKTRGQQVTLRCSSQSGHNTVSWYQQALGQGPQFIFQYYREEENGRGNFPPRFSGLQFPNYSSELNVNALELDDSALYLCASSFERNYGYTFGSGTRLTVV.